This T cell receptor beta chain was sequenced in a study of breast tumors, draining lymph nodes, adjacent tissues. TCRdb reanalysed the multiplex PCR reads using MiXCR and keeps one entry per CDR3 protein. This sample has around 16,000 distinct CDR3 sequences; 50% to 60% occur once, and the top ten carry 15% to 20%. Note on this clonotype: Its specificity is not known.

Study results and limitations: Tumor and nontumor repertoires were significantly more similar in luminal-like than in basal-like breast cancer. The lymph node origin of tumor T cells was framed as consistent with a hypothesis, not demonstrated. The data were judged consistent with most tumor T cells coming from lymph node and expanding in tumor. Tumor repertoires ranked between lymph nodes and nontumor tissue in diversity, with V and J gene preferences.

Trimming left V 4 bases short and J 1 base short, with 8 bases between. Germline assignment: CDR1 ENHRY and CDR2 SYGVKD. The CDR3 runs 15 residues. The genes are TRBV10-3 and TRBJ2-6; D remains ambiguous. Sequencing was performed on tumor-adjacent breast tissue. This sequence was found in a female donor with breast cancer. Some clones in this sample may be carry-over from other donors' samples. The chain's CDR3 is CAISVEGSGANVLTF. The CDR3 DNA follows: TGTGCCATCAGTGTGGAAGGGTCTGGGGCCAACGTCCTGACTTTC.